Following are 21 T cell receptor beta chains from one sample sequenced in a study of T cell repertoires in cytomegalovirus infection. TCRdb passed the reads through MiXCR, listing each CDR3 protein once. The repertoire holds hundreds of thousands of distinct CDR3 sequences, with around a sixth as singletons. Sequencing was carried out using PBMCs. These receptors all stem from a human donor in good health (CMV status not recorded). Some clones in this sample may be carry-over from other donors' samples.

Worth noting for this clonotype: A much larger clone is a single base away; this may be a read error. The J gene is TRBJ1-2, the V gene TRBV6-5; 10 bases align to TRBD1. Per germline, CDR1 MNHEY and CDR2 SVGAGI. The CDR3 has 15 amino acids. The CDR3 spells CASSYRGQGLYDYTF. The CDR3, as DNA: TGTGCCAGCAGTTACCGGGGACAGGGGCTCTATGACTACACCTTC.

This clonotype has a handful of counts. V and J are TRBV20-1 and TRBJ2-2; unclear D gene. This CDR3 comprises 11 residues. V was shortened by 7 bases and J by 5 bases, with 8 bases between the two germline ends. Per the germline V gene, CDR1 is DFQATT and CDR2 is SNEGSKA (reference sequence). CDR3 nucleotide sequence: TGCAGTGGCCTAAGGACCGGGGAGCTGTTTTTT. This translates into CSGLRTGELFF.

J is TRBJ2-7 and V is TRBV20-1, with D possibly TRBD1 on 5 matching bases. Germline values: CDR1 DFQATT, CDR2 SNEGSKA (reference sequence). V lost 2 bases and J 5 bases, leaving 16 bases between the germline ends. This CDR3 spans 14 amino acids. The CDR3: CSARNQGGSDEQYF. CDR3 DNA: TGCAGTGCTAGAAACCAGGGTGGGTCAGACGAGCAGTACTTC.

CDR3 loop: CASGGYGAREQYF. The CDR3 nucleotides are TGTGCCAGCGGGGGATACGGGGCTCGGGAGCAGTACTTC. The V gene is TRBV12-3 or TRBV12-4, the J gene TRBJ2-7; tentatively, D is TRBD1 or TRBD2 (5 bases each). Trimming pared 8 bases from V and 7 bases from J, leaving 18 bases between. The CDR3 length is 13 residues.

This clonotype was picked up one time. The chain joins TRBV9 to TRBJ2-3, with TRBD2 matching over 8 bases. The CDR3 is 13 amino acids. In germline, CDR1 is SGDLS, CDR2 YYNGEE. Trimming cost V 6 bases and J 1 base; bases outside gene matches: 1. DNA for the CDR3: TGTGCCAGCAATAGCGGGGGCACAGATACGCAGTATTTT. Its translation is CASNSGGTDTQYF.

This clonotype was seen only a few times. The rearrangement uses TRBV20-1 and TRBJ2-1; D ambiguous. Germline V lookup: CDR1 DFQATT, CDR2 SNEGSKA (reference sequence). There are 13 residues in the CDR3. Trimming took 0 bases from V and 3 from J, leaving 6 bases between them. The CDR3 region is CSARDGIYNEQFF. CDR3 DNA: TGCAGTGCTAGAGATGGGATCTACAATGAGCAGTTCTTC.

This clonotype was recorded a few times. The chain couples TRBV20-1 to TRBJ1-1, with a possible D match to TRBD1 (6 bases). The CDR3 sequence is 12 residues long. Germline V lookup: CDR1 DFQATT, CDR2 SNEGSKA (reference sequence). V was shortened by 7 bases and J by 4 bases, with 13 bases between the two germline ends. This CDR3 is CSVPGVFTEAFF. CDR3 bases: TGCAGTGTACCAGGGGTTTTCACTGAAGCTTTCTTT.

This clonotype has just a few counts. The rearrangement uses TRBV4-1 and TRBJ1-1; D is possibly TRBD1 (5 bases). V was cut by 6 bases and J by 2 bases, with 10 bases left in between. Per the germline V gene, CDR1 is MGHRA and CDR2 is YSYEKL. The CDR3 is 13 amino acids. The DNA of the CDR3 is TGCGCCAGCAGACATGACAGTAACACTGAAGCTTTCTTT. Its protein product is CASRHDSNTEAFF.

This clonotype was seen at least ten times. The chain links TRBV11-2 to TRBJ2-6, with D maybe TRBD2 (6 bases). The V and J ends lost 0 bases and 6 bases respectively, with 9 bases between them. This CDR3 has 15 residues. In germline, CDR1 is SGHAT, CDR2 FQNNGV. The CDR3: CASSLDGGTANVLTF. The CDR3, as DNA: TGTGCCAGCAGCTTAGACGGGGGAACGGCCAACGTCCTGACTTTC.

This sequence joins TRBV28 and TRBJ1-5; 8 bases line up with TRBD1. J gave up 9 bases and V 5 bases, and 3 bases lay outside the gene matches. Germline CDR1 reads MDHEN; CDR2 reads SYDVKM. This CDR3 has 12 amino acids. DNA of the CDR3: TGTGCCAGCAGTGAACAGGGGGGGCCCCAGCATTTT. Amino acid sequence: CASSEQGGPQHF.

This chain joins TRBV20-1 and TRBJ2-5; 11 bases fit TRBD1. The CDR3 extends over 14 amino acids. The V and J ends lost 6 bases and 5 bases, in that order; junction bases with no gene match: 8. Germline V gene lookup returns CDR1 DFQATT and CDR2 SNEGSKA (reference sequence). The CDR3 loop reads CSARDRGGKETQYF. The CDR3, as DNA: TGCAGTGCCCGGGACAGGGGGGGGAAGGAGACCCAGTACTTC.

In this sample, this clonotype turned up many times. The chain joins TRBV12-3 or TRBV12-4 to TRBJ2-3; D perhaps matches TRBD1 (5 bases). This CDR3 has 12 residues. The V and J ends lost 9 bases and 2 bases respectively, with 9 bases between them. This CDR3 reads CASGRDTDTQYF. In DNA, the CDR3 is TGTGCCAGTGGCAGGGACACAGATACGCAGTATTTT.

This clonotype came up many times. The chain couples TRBV7-2 to TRBJ2-7; D gene unclear. Germline V gives CDR1 SGHTA, CDR2 FQGNSA. Trimming shortened V by 5 bases and J by 7 bases, and 15 bases separated the two germline ends. The CDR3 is made up of 13 amino acids. The CDR3 DNA reads as TGTGCCAGCAGCCCGGGCCAGCAAGAAGAGCAGTACTTC. Translated: CASSPGQQEEQYF.

This clonotype has just a few counts. CDR3 in DNA: TGTGCCAGCACTATCGGGAGAGGGCTGGGATTTTATAGCAATCAGCCCCAGCATTTT. Protein: CASTIGRGLGFYSNQPQHF. The rearrangement joins TRBV6-6 to TRBJ1-5; D is unclear. The germline gives CDR1 MNHNY, CDR2 SVGAGI (reference sequence). CDR3 length: 19 residues. The V end lost 7 bases, the J end lost 0 bases, and 25 bases lay between the germline ends.

This clonotype was seen only a few times. The rearrangement uses TRBV7-2 and TRBJ2-3; possible D gene TRBD2, 6 bases. Trimming removed 5 bases at V and 1 base at J, with 16 bases between. There are 16 residues in the CDR3. CDR1 is SGHTA, CDR2 FQGNSA, per germline. CDR3 sequence (DNA): TGTGCCAGCAGCCCAGGAAATACGGGGGGCACAGATACGCAGTATTTT. Protein product: CASSPGNTGGTDTQYF.

The chain carries TRBV7-9 and TRBJ1-2; the match to TRBD1 covers 8 bases. J lost 6 bases, V lost 5 bases, and 8 bases had no gene match. There are 14 residues in the CDR3. Germline CDR1 is SEHNR and CDR2 is FQNEAQ (reference sequence). CDR3 bases: TGTGCCAGCAGCACGGACAGGGTTCTCCATGGCTACACCTTC. Amino acid sequence: CASSTDRVLHGYTF.

This clonotype occurred a few times. The rearrangement uses TRBV5-4 and TRBJ2-5; 12 bases map to TRBD2. The junction had 9 bases not matched to a gene; V was cut back by 3 bases and J by 6 bases. This CDR3 has 16 residues. Germline V gene data show CDR1 as SGHNT and CDR2 as YYREEE (reference sequence). The CDR3 is CASSSSGGASTKTQYF. DNA for the CDR3: TGTGCCAGCAGCTCTAGCGGGGGGGCCTCGACCAAGACCCAGTACTTC.

The V and J genes are TRBV12-3 or TRBV12-4 and TRBJ2-7, with D uncertain. This CDR3 contains 14 residues. V dropped 0 bases and J dropped 1 base, with 7 bases sitting between them. CDR3 in amino acids: CASSLAAESYEQYF. In DNA form, the CDR3 reads TGTGCCAGCAGTTTAGCGGCGGAGTCCTACGAGCAGTACTTC.

This clonotype was recorded at least ten times. DNA for the CDR3: TGCAGTGCTCTCGACAGGGACGTCAATCAGCCCCAGCATTTT. Its translation: CSALDRDVNQPQHF. This sequence joins TRBV20-1 and TRBJ1-5, with 7 bases fitting TRBD1. Losses at the gene ends were 5 bases for V and 3 bases for J; bases not matched to a gene: 7. The CDR3 loop spans 14 amino acids. In germline, CDR1 is DFQATT, CDR2 SNEGSKA (reference sequence).

This clonotype has more than one count but fewer than ten. The J gene is TRBJ2-5, the V gene TRBV20-1; the D gene is possibly TRBD2 (6 bases). Germline-derived CDR1 and CDR2 are DFQATT and SNEGSKA (reference sequence). The CDR3 is 14 residues long. Trimming left V 4 bases short and J 0 bases short, with 12 bases between. In nucleotides, the CDR3 is TGCAGTGCTACCCCCCGGGACTACCAAGAGACCCAGTACTTC. Its translation: CSATPRDYQETQYF.

The CDR3: CASSQTGTPGTEAFF. The CDR3 nucleotides are TGTGCCAGCAGTCAAACCGGGACACCGGGGACTGAAGCTTTCTTT. The chain joins TRBV7-8 to TRBJ1-1, with a weak D call TRBD1 (6 bases). The CDR3 is 15 amino acids. CDR1 is SGHVS and CDR2 is FQNEAQ in the germline V gene. The V gene lost 6 bases and the J gene lost 5 bases, with 19 bases spanning the gap.